These T cell receptor beta chains were read from a single sample in a study of shared clonotypes between healthy human individuals. The table came from immunoSEQ multiplex PCR; TCRdb's copy has only in-frame clones and leaves some out. The table lists about 2.1 million clones, just over 90% of them singletons. The sequenced sample consisted of naive CD8+ T cells from PBMCs. The source is a man aged 18 to 35 in good health. Some clones in this sample may be carry-over from other donors' samples. Both conserved end residues are part of each CDR3. Fields, in order: D gene, V gene, J gene, clone size, CDR3 DNA, CDR3 protein. The D gene is left open where the match is weak. Expanded clones are given a class, and other clones once, few, many or no size at all.

>.|TRBV4-1|TRBJ2-7|once
TGCGCCAGCAGCCAAGATATGACCTGGGGGGTCGGATACGAGCAGTACTTC
CASSQDMTWGVGYEQYF
>.|TRBV7-8|TRBJ2-1|.
TGTGCCAGCAGAATAAGAGCCTCGGGTCATCCCTACAATGAGCAGTTCTTC
CASRIRASGHPYNEQFF
>.|TRBV29-1|TRBJ1-1|.
TGCAGCGTTGTGGGCCGGGAGGTGGGGATAGGGACTGAAGCTTTCTTT
CSVVGREVGIGTEAFF
>.|TRBV10-2|TRBJ1-6|.
TGCGCCAGCAGTGACGTTTTCCCTCACCTCCACTTT
CASSDVFPHLHF
>TRBD1|TRBV2|TRBJ2-5|.
TGTGCCAGCACTACCGGGACAGGGGGCACCGAGACCCAGTACTTC
CASTTGTGGTETQYF
>.|TRBV27|TRBJ2-3|.
TGTGCCAGCAGCCTCCGAACTCTCGCAGGGGGGGTTGCAGATACGCAGTATTTT
CASSLRTLAGGVADTQYF
>TRBD1|TRBV10-3|TRBJ2-3|.
TGTGCCGGGGGAGGGACAGGGCGGACAGATACGCAGTATTTT
CAGGGTGRTDTQYF
>TRBD2|TRBV6-5|TRBJ2-2|.
TGTGCCAGCGGTGCTAGCGGAATCATCACCGGGGAGCTGTTTTTT
CASGASGIITGELFF
>.|TRBV27|TRBJ2-7|.
TGTGCCAGCAGTACTCGGGACGGTACCTACGAGCAGTACTTC
CASSTRDGTYEQYF
>TRBD1|TRBV15|TRBJ2-7|.
TGTGCCACCAGCAGCCCCCGGGGACAGGGATCCTACGAGCAGTACTTC
CATSSPRGQGSYEQYF
>TRBD1|TRBV11-2|TRBJ2-1|.
TGTGCCAGCAGTCAGATCGGCCAGGGGGCTCGTTACAATGAGCAGTTCTTC
CASSQIGQGARYNEQFF
>.|TRBV4-1|TRBJ2-7|.
TGCGCCAGCAGCCCCCCAGGAGGGACCTACGAGCAGTACTTC
CASSPPGGTYEQYF